This T cell receptor (beta chain) was profiled in a study of T cell responses to AZD1222 COVID-19 vaccine. General observations from the study: Nearly half of spike-specific TCRs reportedly go after variant regions that carry no mutations. No day 14 peak samples; only post-peak repertoires were characterized. Donors were largely white British and mainly female; clonal diversity was possibly underestimated.

On this clone: Its antigen is as yet unknown.

Measured with immunoSEQ multiplex PCR; TCRdb has only the in-frame clones, and not every one. The sample lists about 140,000 clones, 90% occurring once. This clonotype was obtained from an adult in good health. The source was peripheral blood, collected on day 0 of AZD1222 vaccination.

CDR3 DNA sequence: TGTGCCAGCAGTTACTCGAGCACGACTGGAAACACCATATATTTT. It encodes CASSYSSTTGNTIYF. V usage is TRBV6-6 and J usage is TRBJ1-3; D gene ambiguous. This CDR3 contains 15 residues. V was pared by 0 bases and J by 2 bases, with 8 bases between. Germline lookup yields CDR1 MNHNY and CDR2 SVGAGI (reference sequence).